This entry concerns a single T cell receptor (beta chain). This sample stems from a study of blood T cell repertoires in COVID-19. The wider study: T cells, B-cell-depleted T cells, or PBMCs provided the cDNA or gDNA that served as material.

Participants were aged about 18 to 90 years, lived in around 22 US areas, and enrolled virtually. Recovered status in Cohort 3 required two negative PCRs, clearance, or symptom resolution. In germline, CDR1 is SGHVT, CDR2 SQSDAQ. Trimming cost V 3 bases and J 5 bases, with 16 bases left between them. This CDR3 is built from 15 residues. Measured with immunoSEQ multiplex PCR; TCRdb has only the in-frame clones, and not every one. This sample has under 300,000 clones, with around 90% found just once. This receptor was obtained from a woman between 45 and 60 years old who had recovered from COVID-19. The specimen sequenced was PBMCs or T cells enriched from blood (not recorded which). V and J are TRBV7-4 and TRBJ1-1; D not resolved. The CDR3 DNA reads TGTGCCAGCAGCTTTATTTCTTCAGTAACGACTGAAGCTTTCTTT. This translates into CASSFISSVTTEAFF.